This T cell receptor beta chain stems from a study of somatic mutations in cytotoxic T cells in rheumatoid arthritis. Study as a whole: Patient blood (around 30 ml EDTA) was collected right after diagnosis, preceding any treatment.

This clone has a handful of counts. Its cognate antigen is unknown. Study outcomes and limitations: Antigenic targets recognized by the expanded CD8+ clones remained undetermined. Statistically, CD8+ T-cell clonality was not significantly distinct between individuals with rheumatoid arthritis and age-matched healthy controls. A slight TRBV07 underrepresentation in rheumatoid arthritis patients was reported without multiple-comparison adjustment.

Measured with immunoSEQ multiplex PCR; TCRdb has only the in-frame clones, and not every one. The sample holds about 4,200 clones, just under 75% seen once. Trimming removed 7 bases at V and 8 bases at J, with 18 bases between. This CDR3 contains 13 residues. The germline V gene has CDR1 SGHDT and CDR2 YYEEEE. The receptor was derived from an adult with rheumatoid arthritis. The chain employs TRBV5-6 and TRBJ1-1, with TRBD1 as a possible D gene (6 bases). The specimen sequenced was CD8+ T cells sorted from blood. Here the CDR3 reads CASLEGGQGEAFF. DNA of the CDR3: TGTGCCAGCCTTGAGGGGGGCCAAGGGGAAGCTTTCTTT.